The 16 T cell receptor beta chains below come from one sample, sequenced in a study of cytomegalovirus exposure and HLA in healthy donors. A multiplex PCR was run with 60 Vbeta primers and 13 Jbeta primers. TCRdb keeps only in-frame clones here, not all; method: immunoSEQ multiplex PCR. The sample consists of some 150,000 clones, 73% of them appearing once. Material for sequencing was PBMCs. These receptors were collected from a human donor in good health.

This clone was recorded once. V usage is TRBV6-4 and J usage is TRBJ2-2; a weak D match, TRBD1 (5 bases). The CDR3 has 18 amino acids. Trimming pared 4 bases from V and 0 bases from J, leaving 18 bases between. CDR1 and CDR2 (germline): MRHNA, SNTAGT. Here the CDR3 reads CASSVTVRGLSNTGELFF. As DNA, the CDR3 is TGTGCCAGCAGTGTGACAGTTCGAGGCTTATCGAACACCGGGGAGCTGTTTTTT.

Written as DNA, the CDR3 is TGTGCCAGCTCACCTATGACAGGGACTAGCAATCAGCCCCAGCATTTT. It codes for CASSPMTGTSNQPQHF. V gene TRBV18 combines with J gene TRBJ1-5; 7 bases line up with TRBD1. From germline, CDR1 is KGHSH and CDR2 LQKENI. This CDR3 is 16 amino acids long. The ends lost 3 bases at V and 0 bases at J; junction bases unmatched: 5.

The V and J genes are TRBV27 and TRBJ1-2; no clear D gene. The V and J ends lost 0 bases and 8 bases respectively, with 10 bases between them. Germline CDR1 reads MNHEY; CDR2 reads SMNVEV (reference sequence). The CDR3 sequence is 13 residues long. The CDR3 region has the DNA TGTGCCAGCAGTTTATCCCCACCCCGGGGCTACACCTTC. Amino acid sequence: CASSLSPPRGYTF.

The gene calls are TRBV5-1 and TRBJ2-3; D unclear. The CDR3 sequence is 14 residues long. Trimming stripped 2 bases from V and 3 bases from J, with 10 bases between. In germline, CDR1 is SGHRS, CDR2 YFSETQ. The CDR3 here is CASSLVTLTDTQYF. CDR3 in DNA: TGCGCCAGCAGCTTAGTCACTTTAACAGATACGCAGTATTTT.

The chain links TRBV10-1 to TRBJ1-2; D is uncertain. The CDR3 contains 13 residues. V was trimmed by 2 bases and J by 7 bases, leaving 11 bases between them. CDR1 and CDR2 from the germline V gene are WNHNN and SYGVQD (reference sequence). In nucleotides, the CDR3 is TGCGCCAGCAGTGAGAGGCGGGGTGGTGGCTACACCTTC. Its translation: CASSERRGGGYTF.

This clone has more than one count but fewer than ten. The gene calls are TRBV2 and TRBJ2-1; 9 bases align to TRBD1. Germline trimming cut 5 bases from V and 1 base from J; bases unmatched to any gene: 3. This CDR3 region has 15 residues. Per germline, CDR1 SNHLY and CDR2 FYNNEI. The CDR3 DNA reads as TGTGCCAGCAGTATAGGGACAGGGTCCTACAATGAGCAGTTCTTC. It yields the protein CASSIGTGSYNEQFF.

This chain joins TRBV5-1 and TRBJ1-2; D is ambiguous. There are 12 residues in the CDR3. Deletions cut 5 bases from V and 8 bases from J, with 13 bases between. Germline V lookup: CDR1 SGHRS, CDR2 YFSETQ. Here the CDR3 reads CASSLVRGGYTF. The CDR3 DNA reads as TGCGCCAGCAGTCTTGTCCGGGGAGGCTACACCTTC.

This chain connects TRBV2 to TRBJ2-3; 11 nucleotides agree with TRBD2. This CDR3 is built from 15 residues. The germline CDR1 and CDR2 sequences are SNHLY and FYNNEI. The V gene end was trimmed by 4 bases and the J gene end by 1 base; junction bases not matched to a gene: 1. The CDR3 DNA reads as TGTGCCAGCAGTGTACTAGCGGGGGGCACAGATACGCAGTATTTT. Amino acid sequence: CASSVLAGGTDTQYF.

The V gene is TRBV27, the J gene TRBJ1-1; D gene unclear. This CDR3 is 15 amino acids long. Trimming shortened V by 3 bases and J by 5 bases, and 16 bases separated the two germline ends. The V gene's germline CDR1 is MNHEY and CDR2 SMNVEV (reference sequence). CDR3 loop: CASSFNNNGGTEAFF. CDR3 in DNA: TGTGCCAGCAGTTTCAACAACAACGGAGGTACTGAAGCTTTCTTT.

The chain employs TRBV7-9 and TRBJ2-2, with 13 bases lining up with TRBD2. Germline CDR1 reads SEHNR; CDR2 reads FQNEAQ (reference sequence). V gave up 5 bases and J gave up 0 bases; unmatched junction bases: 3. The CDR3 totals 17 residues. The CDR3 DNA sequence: TGTGCCAGCAGCGGCGGGACTAGCGGGACGAACACCGGGGAGCTGTTTTTT. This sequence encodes CASSGGTSGTNTGELFF.

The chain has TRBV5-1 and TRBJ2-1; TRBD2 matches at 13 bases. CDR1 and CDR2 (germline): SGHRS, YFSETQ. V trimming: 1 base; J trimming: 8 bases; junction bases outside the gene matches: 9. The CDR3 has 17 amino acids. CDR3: CASSLFRLAGGVDEQFF. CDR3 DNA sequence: TGCGCCAGCAGCTTGTTCCGACTAGCGGGAGGAGTAGATGAGCAGTTCTTC.

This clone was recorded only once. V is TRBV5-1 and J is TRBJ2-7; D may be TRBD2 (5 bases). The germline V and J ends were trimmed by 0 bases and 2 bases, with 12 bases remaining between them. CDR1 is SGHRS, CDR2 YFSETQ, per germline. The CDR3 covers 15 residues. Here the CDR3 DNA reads TGCGCCAGCAGCTTGGAACCTAGCAGCACCTACGAGCAGTACTTC. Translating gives CASSLEPSSTYEQYF.

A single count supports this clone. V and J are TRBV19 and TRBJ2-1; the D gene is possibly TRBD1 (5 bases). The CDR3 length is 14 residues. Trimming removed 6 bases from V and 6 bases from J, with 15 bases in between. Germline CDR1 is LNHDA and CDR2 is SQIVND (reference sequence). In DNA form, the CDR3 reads TGTGCCAGTAGGTCGGAACAGGTTCTCAATGAGCAGTTCTTC. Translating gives CASRSEQVLNEQFF.

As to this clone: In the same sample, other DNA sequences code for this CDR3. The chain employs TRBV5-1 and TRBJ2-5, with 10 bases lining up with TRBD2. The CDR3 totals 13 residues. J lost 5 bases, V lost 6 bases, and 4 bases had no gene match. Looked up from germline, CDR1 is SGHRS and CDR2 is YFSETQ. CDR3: CASKSGGAETQYF. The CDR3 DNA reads TGCGCCAGCAAAAGCGGGGGGGCTGAGACCCAGTACTTC. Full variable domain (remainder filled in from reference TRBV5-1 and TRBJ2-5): KAGVTQTPRYLIKTRGQQVTLSCSPISGHRSVSWYQQTPGQGLQFLFEYFSETQRNKGNFPGRFSGRQFSNSRSEMNVSTLELGDSALYLCASKSGGAETQYFGPGTRLLVL.

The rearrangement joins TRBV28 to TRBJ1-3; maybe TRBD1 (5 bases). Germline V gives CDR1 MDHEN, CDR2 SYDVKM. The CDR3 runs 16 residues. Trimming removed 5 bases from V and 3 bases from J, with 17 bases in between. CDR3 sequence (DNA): TGTGCCAGCAGTCCCTCGGGGGGAAGGGTTGGAAACACCATATATTTT. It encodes CASSPSGGRVGNTIYF.

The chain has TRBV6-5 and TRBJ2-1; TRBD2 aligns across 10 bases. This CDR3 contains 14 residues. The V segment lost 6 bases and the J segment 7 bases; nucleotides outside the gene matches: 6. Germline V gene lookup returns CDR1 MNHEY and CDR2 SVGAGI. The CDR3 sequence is CASRRAGGVNEQFF. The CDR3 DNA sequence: TGTGCCAGCAGGAGAGCGGGAGGGGTTAATGAGCAGTTCTTC.